This TCR beta chain appears in the sequencing data of a study of circulating CD8 cells and anti-PD-1 response in melanoma. Whole-study context: Of about 13 patients, seven got anti-PD-1 first and six had prior therapy. Non-responders showed stable or progressive disease; responders showed complete or partial response. Findings and caveats of the study: PD-1 and DPOS subsets showed similar, higher clonality than DNEG.

This clonotype is categorized as large. Its antigen is not identified. From live CD3+CD8+TCRalphabeta+ cells, four PD-1 and/or TIGIT subsets were sorted. Each library started from 15 ng of total RNA using the QIAseq Immune Repertoire TCR panel. TCRdb fed the reads into MiXCR, producing one record per CDR3 protein. The sample has roughly 670 distinct CDR3 sequences; roughly 8.2% are singletons. V lost 7 bases to trimming and J lost 5 bases, with 10 bases between them. CDR3 length: 13 amino acids. CDR1 is KGHDR and CDR2 is SFDVKD in the germline V gene. This rearrangement joins TRBV24-1 to TRBJ2-2; D uncertain. This sample comprised CD8+ T cells from PBMCs, obtained at baseline or after one month of anti-PD-1 therapy (not recorded which). The sequence came from a human donor with melanoma. Written as DNA, the CDR3 is TGTGCCACCAGAGACCCAGGTACCGGGGAGCTGTTTTTT. This gives the protein CATRDPGTGELFF.